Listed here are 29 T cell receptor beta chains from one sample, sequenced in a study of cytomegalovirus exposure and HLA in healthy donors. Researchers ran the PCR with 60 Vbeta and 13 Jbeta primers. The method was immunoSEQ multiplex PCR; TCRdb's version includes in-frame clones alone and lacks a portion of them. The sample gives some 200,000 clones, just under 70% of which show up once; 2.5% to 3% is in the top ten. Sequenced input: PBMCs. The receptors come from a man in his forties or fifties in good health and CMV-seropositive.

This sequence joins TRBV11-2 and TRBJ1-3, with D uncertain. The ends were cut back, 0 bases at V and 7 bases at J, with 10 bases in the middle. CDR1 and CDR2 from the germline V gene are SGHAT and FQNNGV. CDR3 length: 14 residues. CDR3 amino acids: CASSLESIGNTIYF. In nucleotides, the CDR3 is TGTGCCAGCAGCTTAGAGTCTATCGGGAACACCATATATTTT.

This CDR3 is CSVVTGVSYNEQFF. CDR3 DNA: TGCAGCGTTGTCACAGGGGTCTCCTACAATGAGCAGTTCTTC. The rearrangement uses TRBV29-1 and TRBJ2-1; 7 bases agree with TRBD1. The CDR3 sequence is 14 residues long. The V and J ends lost 4 bases and 0 bases, in that order; junction bases with no gene match: 3. Germline V gene sequence: CDR1 SQVTM, CDR2 ANQGSEA.

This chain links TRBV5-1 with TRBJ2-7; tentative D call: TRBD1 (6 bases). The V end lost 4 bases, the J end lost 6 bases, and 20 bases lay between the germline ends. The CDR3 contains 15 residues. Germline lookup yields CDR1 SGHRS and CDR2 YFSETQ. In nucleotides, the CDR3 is TGCGCCAGCAGCCTAAAACAGGGAGTGAGTGTCGAGCAGTACTTC. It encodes CASSLKQGVSVEQYF.

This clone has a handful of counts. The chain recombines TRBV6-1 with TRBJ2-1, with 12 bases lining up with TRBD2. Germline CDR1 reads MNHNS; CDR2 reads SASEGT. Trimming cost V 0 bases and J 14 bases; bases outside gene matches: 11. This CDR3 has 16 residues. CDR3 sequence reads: CASSEAGLAGGYTEFF. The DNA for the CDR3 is TGTGCCAGCAGTGAAGCAGGTCTAGCGGGGGGGTATACGGAGTTCTTC.

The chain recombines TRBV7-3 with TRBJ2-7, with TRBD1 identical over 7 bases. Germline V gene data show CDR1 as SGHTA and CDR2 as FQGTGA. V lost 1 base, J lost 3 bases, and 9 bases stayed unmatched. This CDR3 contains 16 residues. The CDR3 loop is CASSLIRTGAYYEQYF. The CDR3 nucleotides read TGTGCCAGCAGCTTAATTCGGACAGGCGCGTACTACGAGCAGTACTTC.

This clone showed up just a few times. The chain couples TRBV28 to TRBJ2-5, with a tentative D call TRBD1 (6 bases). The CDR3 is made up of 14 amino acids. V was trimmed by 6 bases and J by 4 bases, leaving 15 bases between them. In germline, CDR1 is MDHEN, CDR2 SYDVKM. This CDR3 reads CASSQQGTRETQYF. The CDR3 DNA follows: TGTGCCAGCAGCCAACAGGGAACCAGAGAGACCCAGTACTTC.

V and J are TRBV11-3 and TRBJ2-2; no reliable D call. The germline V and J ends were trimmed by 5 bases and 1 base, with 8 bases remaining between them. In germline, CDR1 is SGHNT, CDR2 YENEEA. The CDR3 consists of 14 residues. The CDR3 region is CASSPGQNTGELFF. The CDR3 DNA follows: TGTGCCAGCAGCCCCGGTCAGAACACCGGGGAGCTGTTTTTT.

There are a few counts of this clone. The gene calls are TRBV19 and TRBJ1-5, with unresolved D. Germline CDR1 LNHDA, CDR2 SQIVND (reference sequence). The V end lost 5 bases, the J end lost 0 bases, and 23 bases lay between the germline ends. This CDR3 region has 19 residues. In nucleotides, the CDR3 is TGTGCCAGTAGTCGAAAATCAAACGAAAAGAACATTAGCAATCAGCCCCAGCATTTT. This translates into CASSRKSNEKNISNQPQHF.

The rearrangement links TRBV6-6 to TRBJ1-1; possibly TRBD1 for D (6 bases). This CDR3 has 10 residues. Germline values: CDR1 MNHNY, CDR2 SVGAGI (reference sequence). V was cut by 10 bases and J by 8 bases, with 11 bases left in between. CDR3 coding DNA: TGTGCCACCCAGAGGGGGGAAGCTTTCTTT. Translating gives CATQRGEAFF.

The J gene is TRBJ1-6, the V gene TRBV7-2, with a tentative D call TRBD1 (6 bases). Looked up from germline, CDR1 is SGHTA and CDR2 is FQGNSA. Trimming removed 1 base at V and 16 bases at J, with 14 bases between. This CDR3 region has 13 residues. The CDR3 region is CASSLGRGGELHF. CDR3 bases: TGTGCCAGCAGCTTAGGAAGGGGGGGCGAGCTCCACTTT.

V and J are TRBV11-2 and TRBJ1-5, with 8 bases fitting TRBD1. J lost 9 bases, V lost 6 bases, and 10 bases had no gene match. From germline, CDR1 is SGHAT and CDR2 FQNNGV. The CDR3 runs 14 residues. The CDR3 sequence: CASSYGQGEGPQHF. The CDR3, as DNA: TGTGCCAGCAGTTACGGACAGGGCGAGGGGCCCCAGCATTTT.

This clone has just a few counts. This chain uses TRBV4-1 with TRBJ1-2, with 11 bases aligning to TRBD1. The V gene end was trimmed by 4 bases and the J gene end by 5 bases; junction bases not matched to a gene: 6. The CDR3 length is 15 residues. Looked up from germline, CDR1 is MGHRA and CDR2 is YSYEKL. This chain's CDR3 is CASSLSGQGVYGYTF. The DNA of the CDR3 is TGCGCCAGCAGCCTGTCGGGACAGGGGGTTTATGGCTACACCTTC.

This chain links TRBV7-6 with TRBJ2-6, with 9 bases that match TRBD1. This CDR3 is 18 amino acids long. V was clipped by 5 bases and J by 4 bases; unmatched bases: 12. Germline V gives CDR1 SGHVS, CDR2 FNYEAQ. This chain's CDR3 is CASSPLDRGGMGANVLTF. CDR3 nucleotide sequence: TGTGCCAGCAGCCCCCTGGACAGGGGCGGGATGGGGGCCAACGTCCTGACTTTC.

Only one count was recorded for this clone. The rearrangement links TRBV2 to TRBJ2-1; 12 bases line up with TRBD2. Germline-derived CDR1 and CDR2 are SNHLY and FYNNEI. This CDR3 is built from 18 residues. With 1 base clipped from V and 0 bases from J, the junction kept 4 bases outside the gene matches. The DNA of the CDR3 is TGTGCCAGCAGTGAAGAGTCTAGCGGGGGGGTCTCCTACAATGAGCAGTTCTTC. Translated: CASSEESSGGVSYNEQFF. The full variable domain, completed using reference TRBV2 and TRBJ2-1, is EPEVTQTPSHQVTQMGQEVILRCVPISNHLYFYWYRQILGQKVEFLVSFYNNEISEKSEIFDDQFSVERPDGSNFTLKIRSTKLEDSAMYFCASSEESSGGVSYNEQFFGPGTRLTVL.

The CDR3 here is CASSQVEGAVDTQYF. The CDR3 DNA follows: TGTGCCAGCAGCCAAGTGGAAGGGGCAGTAGATACGCAGTATTTT. The V call is TRBV14, the J call TRBJ2-3, with TRBD1 as a possible D gene (5 bases). The V end lost 1 base, the J end lost 5 bases, and 13 bases lay between the germline ends. This CDR3 has 15 amino acids. Germline loops: CDR1 SGHDN, CDR2 FVKESK. The complete variable domain, with remaining parts taken from reference TRBV14 and TRBJ2-3, reads EAGVTQFPSHSVIEKGQTVTLRCDPISGHDNLYWYRRVMGKEIKFLLHFVKESKQDESGMPNNRFLAERTGGTYSTLKVQPAELEDSGVYFCASSQVEGAVDTQYFGPGTRLTVL.

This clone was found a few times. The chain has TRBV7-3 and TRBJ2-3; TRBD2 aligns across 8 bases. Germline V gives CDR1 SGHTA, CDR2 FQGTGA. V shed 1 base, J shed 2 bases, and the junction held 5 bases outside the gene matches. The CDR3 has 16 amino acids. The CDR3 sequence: CASSLMSGGSTDTQYF. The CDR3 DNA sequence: TGTGCCAGCAGCTTAATGTCGGGGGGGTCCACAGATACGCAGTATTTT.

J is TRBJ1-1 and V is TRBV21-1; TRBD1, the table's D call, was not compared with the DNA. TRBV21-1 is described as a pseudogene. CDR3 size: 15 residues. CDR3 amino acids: CASSKLAGYYTEAFF. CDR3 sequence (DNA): TGTGCCAGCAGCAAATTGGCAGGGTATTACACTGAAGCTTTCTTT.

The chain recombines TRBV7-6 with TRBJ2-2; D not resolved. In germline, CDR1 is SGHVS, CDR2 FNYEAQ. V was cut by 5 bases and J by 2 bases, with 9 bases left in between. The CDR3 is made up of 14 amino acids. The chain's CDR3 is CASSPPSNTGELFF. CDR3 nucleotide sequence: TGTGCCAGCAGCCCCCCGTCTAACACCGGGGAGCTGTTTTTT.

CDR3 coding DNA: TGTGCCAGCAGACCCTCTGGGGGGGAGGCTGAAGCTTTCTTT. It yields the protein CASRPSGGEAEAFF. V gene TRBV6-5 combines with J gene TRBJ1-1; D possibly corresponds to TRBD1 (5 bases). Trimming left V 6 bases short and J 6 bases short, with 17 bases between. The CDR3 is 14 amino acids. The V gene's germline CDR1 is MNHEY and CDR2 SVGAGI.

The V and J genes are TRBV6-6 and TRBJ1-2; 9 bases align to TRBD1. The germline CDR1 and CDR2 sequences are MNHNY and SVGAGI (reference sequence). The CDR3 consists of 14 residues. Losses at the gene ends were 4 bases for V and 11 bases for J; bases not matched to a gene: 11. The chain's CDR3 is CASSFSGTGREYTF. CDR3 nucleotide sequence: TGTGCCAGCAGTTTTTCCGGGACAGGGAGGGAGTACACCTTC.

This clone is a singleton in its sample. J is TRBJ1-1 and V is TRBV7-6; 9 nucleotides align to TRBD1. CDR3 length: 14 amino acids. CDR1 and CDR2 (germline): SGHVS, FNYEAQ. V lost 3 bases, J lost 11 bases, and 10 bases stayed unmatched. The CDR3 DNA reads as TGTGCCAGCAGCTTGAAATGGACAGGGGACGAGGCTTTCTTT. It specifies CASSLKWTGDEAFF.

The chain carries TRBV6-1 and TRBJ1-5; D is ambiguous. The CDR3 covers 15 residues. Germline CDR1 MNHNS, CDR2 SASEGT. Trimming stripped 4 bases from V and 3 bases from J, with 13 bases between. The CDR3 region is CASSVNSGVNQPQHF. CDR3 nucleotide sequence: TGTGCCAGCAGTGTTAACAGCGGGGTCAATCAGCCCCAGCATTTT.

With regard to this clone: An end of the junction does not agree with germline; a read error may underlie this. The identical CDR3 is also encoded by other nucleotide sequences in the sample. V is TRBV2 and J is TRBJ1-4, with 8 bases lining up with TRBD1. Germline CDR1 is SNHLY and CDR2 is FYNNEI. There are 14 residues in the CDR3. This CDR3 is CASKNQGALEKLFF. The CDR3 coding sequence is TGCGCCAGCAAGAACCAGGGGGCGTTGGAAAAACTGTTTTTT.

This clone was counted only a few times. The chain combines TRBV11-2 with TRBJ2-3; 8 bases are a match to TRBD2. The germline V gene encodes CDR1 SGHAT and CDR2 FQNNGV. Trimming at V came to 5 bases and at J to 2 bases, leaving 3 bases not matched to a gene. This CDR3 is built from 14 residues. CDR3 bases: TGTGCCAGCAGCGTTAGCGGGACCACAGATACGCAGTATTTT. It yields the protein CASSVSGTTDTQYF.

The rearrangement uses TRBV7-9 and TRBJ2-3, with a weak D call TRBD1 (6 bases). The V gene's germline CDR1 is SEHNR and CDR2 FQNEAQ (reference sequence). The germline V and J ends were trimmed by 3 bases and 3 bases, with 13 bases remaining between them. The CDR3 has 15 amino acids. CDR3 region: CASSLGQGTTDTQYF. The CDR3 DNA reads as TGTGCCAGCAGCTTGGGGCAGGGGACAACAGATACGCAGTATTTT.

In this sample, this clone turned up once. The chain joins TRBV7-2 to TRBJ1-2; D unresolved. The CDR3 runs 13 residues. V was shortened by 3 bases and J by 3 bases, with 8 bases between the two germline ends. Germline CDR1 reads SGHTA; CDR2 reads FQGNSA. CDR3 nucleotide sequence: TGTGCCAGCAGCTTCCTAGGATACTATGGCTACACCTTC. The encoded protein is CASSFLGYYGYTF.

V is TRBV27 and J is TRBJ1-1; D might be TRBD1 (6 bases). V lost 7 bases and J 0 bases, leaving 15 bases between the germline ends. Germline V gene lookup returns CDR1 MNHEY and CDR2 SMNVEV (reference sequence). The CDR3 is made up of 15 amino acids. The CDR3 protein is CASIKQGTVNTEAFF. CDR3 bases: TGTGCCAGCATTAAACAGGGAACTGTGAACACTGAAGCTTTCTTT.

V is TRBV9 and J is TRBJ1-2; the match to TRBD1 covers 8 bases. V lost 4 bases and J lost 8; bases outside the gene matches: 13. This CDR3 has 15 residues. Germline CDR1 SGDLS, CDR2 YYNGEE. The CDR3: CASSSYRGEADGYTF. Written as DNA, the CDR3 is TGTGCCAGCAGCTCCTACAGGGGGGAGGCGGACGGCTACACCTTC.

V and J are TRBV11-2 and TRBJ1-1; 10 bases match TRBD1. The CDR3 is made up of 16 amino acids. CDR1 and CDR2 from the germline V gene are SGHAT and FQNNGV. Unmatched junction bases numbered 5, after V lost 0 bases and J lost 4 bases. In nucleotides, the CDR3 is TGTGCCAGCAGCTTAGATGGGACAGGGGCAAGCACTGAAGCTTTCTTT. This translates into CASSLDGTGASTEAFF.